This entry lists 18 T cell receptor beta chains sequenced from one sample in a study of blood T cell repertoires in COVID-19. Sequencing was performed with immunoSEQ multiplex PCR; in TCRdb, only in-frame clones are kept and a portion is missing. This table has 120,000 or so clones, roughly 83% appearing once. Sequencing was performed on peripheral blood. These TCRs come from a woman aged 25 to 39 who had recovered from COVID-19.

This clone was seen once. V is TRBV3-1 (or the pseudogene TRBV3-2) and J is TRBJ1-6; D possibly corresponds to TRBD1 (5 bases). Trimming cost V 3 bases and J 0 bases, with 9 bases left between them. The CDR3 covers 16 residues. Per the germline V gene, CDR1 is LGHDT and CDR2 is YNNKEL (reference sequence). The CDR3 region has the DNA TGTGCCAGCAGCCAGACAGACCCCTCCTATAATTCACCCCTCCACTTT. This translates into CASSQTDPSYNSPLHF.

V is TRBV23-1 and J is TRBJ1-2; 7 positions agree with TRBD1. TRBV23-1 is assigned to the ORF class and has an uncertain function. V lost 0 bases to trimming and J lost 5 bases; unmatched junction nucleotides: 6. This CDR3 has 15 residues. In DNA form, the CDR3 reads TGCGCCAGCAGTCAATCGAAAGGGGGCAGGTATGGCTACACCTTC. Amino acids: CASSQSKGGRYGYTF.

V and J are TRBV5-1 and TRBJ1-5, with 7 bases that match TRBD1. From germline, CDR1 is SGHRS and CDR2 YFSETQ. V was clipped by 2 bases and J by 0 bases; unmatched bases: 8. This CDR3 is 17 amino acids long. CDR3 loop: CASSFAGTDYSNQPQHF. CDR3 DNA: TGCGCCAGCAGCTTTGCCGGGACAGATTATAGCAATCAGCCCCAGCATTTT.

The chain combines TRBV6-6 with TRBJ1-5, with TRBD1 matching over 8 bases. Germline CDR1 is MNHNY and CDR2 is SVGAGI (reference sequence). The CDR3 has 15 residues. V was pared by 6 bases and J by 0 bases, with 4 bases of the junction left unmatched. The chain's CDR3 is CASRLTGVSNQPQHF. CDR3 nucleotides: TGTGCCAGCAGATTGACAGGGGTTAGCAATCAGCCCCAGCATTTT.

The chain employs TRBV2 and TRBJ1-5; no firm D call. The V and J ends lost 6 bases and 4 bases respectively, with 13 bases between them. Germline-derived CDR1 and CDR2 are SNHLY and FYNNEI. There are 14 residues in the CDR3. This CDR3 is CASRGEERNQPQHF. In DNA form, the CDR3 reads TGTGCCAGCAGGGGAGAAGAGAGGAATCAGCCCCAGCATTTT.

The chain combines TRBV20-1 with TRBJ2-1, with TRBD2 matching over 10 bases. There are 18 residues in the CDR3. Trimming at V came to 3 bases and at J to 6 bases, leaving 17 bases not matched to a gene. Germline values: CDR1 DFQATT, CDR2 SNEGSKA (reference sequence). The CDR3 here is CSASGASGSGVRGNEQFF. CDR3 DNA sequence: TGCAGTGCTAGTGGGGCTAGCGGGAGTGGGGTAAGGGGCAATGAGCAGTTCTTC.

The DNA of the CDR3 is TGTGCCAGCAGCTCAGGGACATTGGACACCGGGGAGCTGTTTTTT. As protein: CASSSGTLDTGELFF. V is TRBV7-9 and J is TRBJ2-2; D possibly corresponds to TRBD1 (6 bases). This CDR3 is 15 amino acids long. Germline CDR1 SEHNR, CDR2 FQNEAQ (reference sequence). Deletions cut 4 bases from V and 3 bases from J, with 12 bases between.

The chain combines TRBV6-2 or TRBV6-3 with TRBJ1-6, with TRBD1 matching 9 bases. In germline, CDR1 is MNHEY, CDR2 SVGEGT. The V gene end was trimmed by 6 bases and the J gene end by 7 bases; junction bases not matched to a gene: 4. This CDR3 has 14 residues. The CDR3 sequence: CASSRTGENSPLHF. The CDR3 nucleotides read TGTGCCAGCAGCCGGACAGGGGAGAATTCACCCCTCCACTTT.

The rearrangement links TRBV27 to TRBJ1-1; TRBD1 matches at 8 bases. This CDR3 contains 15 residues. The junction had 5 bases not matched to a gene; V was cut back by 2 bases and J by 3 bases. The germline V gene has CDR1 MNHEY and CDR2 SMNVEV (reference sequence). In nucleotides, the CDR3 is TGTGCCAGCAGTTTACAGGGGGCCGGGTACACTGAAGCTTTCTTT. Residues: CASSLQGAGYTEAFF.

This chain uses TRBV19 with TRBJ2-6; D is ambiguous. V lost 3 bases and J 2 bases, leaving 8 bases between the germline ends. The germline CDR1 and CDR2 sequences are LNHDA and SQIVND (reference sequence). This CDR3 comprises 15 residues. The CDR3 here is CASSIPVAGANVLTF. CDR3 sequence (DNA): TGTGCCAGTAGTATCCCGGTTGCTGGGGCCAACGTCCTGACTTTC.

In DNA, the CDR3 is TGTGCCACCAGCAGAGATATCCGGGACAGCTATATGAACACTGAAGCTTTCTTT. It is translated as CATSRDIRDSYMNTEAFF. The chain joins TRBV15 to TRBJ1-1; 7 nucleotides agree with TRBD1. The CDR3 spans 18 residues. J lost 0 bases, V lost 0 bases, and 10 bases had no gene match. In germline, CDR1 is LNHNV, CDR2 YYDKDF (reference sequence).

The count of this clone is one. The gene calls are TRBV27 and TRBJ1-5; tentative D call: TRBD1 (5 bases). Trimming shortened V by 3 bases and J by 3 bases, and 12 bases separated the two germline ends. Germline V lookup: CDR1 MNHEY, CDR2 SMNVEV (reference sequence). The CDR3 spans 15 residues. CDR3 residues: CASSFRGIDNQPQHF. Here the CDR3 DNA reads TGTGCCAGCAGTTTTAGGGGTATCGACAATCAGCCCCAGCATTTT.

The chain employs TRBV30 and TRBJ2-5, with D possibly TRBD2 on 6 matching bases. The germline V and J ends were trimmed by 2 bases and 2 bases, with 15 bases remaining between them. The length of the CDR3 is 15 residues. In germline, CDR1 is GTSNPN, CDR2 SVGIG (reference sequence). In nucleotides, the CDR3 is TGTGCCTGGAGTAAAAAGGAGGGTGAACAAGAGACCCAGTACTTC. It yields the protein CAWSKKEGEQETQYF.

The rearrangement uses TRBV6-5 and TRBJ2-7; maybe TRBD1 (6 bases). Trimming pared 6 bases from V and 6 bases from J, leaving 21 bases between. The germline V gene encodes CDR1 MNHEY and CDR2 SVGAGI. This CDR3 region has 15 residues. The CDR3: CASRIQTGASGEQYF. The CDR3 DNA is TGTGCCAGCAGGATCCAGACAGGTGCGTCGGGCGAGCAGTACTTC.

The CDR3 bases are TGTGCCATCAGTGATCCGGGGACTAGCGGGAGTACCGAGCAGTACTTC. It codes for CAISDPGTSGSTEQYF. The chain couples TRBV10-3 to TRBJ2-7; the match to TRBD2 covers 14 bases. Germline CDR1 reads ENHRY; CDR2 reads SYGVKD. The CDR3 spans 16 residues. J lost 6 bases, V lost 3 bases, and 7 bases had no gene match.

The chain couples TRBV5-8 to TRBJ2-5; 8 nucleotides line up with TRBD2. The junction had 9 bases not matched to a gene; V was cut back by 5 bases and J by 3 bases. Per the germline V gene, CDR1 is SGHTS and CDR2 is YDEGEE. CDR3 length equals 15 residues. In nucleotides, the CDR3 is TGTGCCAGCAGATCTGGGACTAGTGGGAAAGAGACCCAGTACTTC. Residues: CASRSGTSGKETQYF.

The rearrangement uses TRBV5-1 and TRBJ2-3; 11 bases fit TRBD2. This CDR3 spans 16 amino acids. V dropped 0 bases and J dropped 6; count of bases not matched to a gene: 6. From germline, CDR1 is SGHRS and CDR2 YFSETQ. The CDR3 is CASSLDTSGSGDTQYF. Here the CDR3 DNA reads TGCGCCAGCAGCTTGGATACTAGCGGGAGTGGTGATACGCAGTATTTT. Drawing the rest from reference TRBV5-1 and TRBJ2-3, the complete variable domain is KAGVTQTPRYLIKTRGQQVTLSCSPISGHRSVSWYQQTPGQGLQFLFEYFSETQRNKGNFPGRFSGRQFSNSRSEMNVSTLELGDSALYLCASSLDTSGSGDTQYFGPGTRLTVL.

V usage is TRBV10-3 and J usage is TRBJ1-1, with TRBD1 as a possible D gene (5 bases). Germline V CDR1 and CDR2: ENHRY, SYGVKD. The ends were cut back, 8 bases at V and 4 bases at J, with 11 bases in the middle. There are 12 residues in the CDR3. CDR3: CAIAAGGTEAFF. The CDR3 nucleotides read TGTGCCATCGCGGCGGGGGGCACTGAAGCTTTCTTT.